The 7 T cell receptor beta chains below come from one sample, sequenced in a study of shared clonotypes between healthy human individuals. TCRdb's table, derived via immunoSEQ multiplex PCR, lists solely in-frame clones and lacks some. The sample holds about 2.2 million clones, roughly 93% seen once. The naive CD8 population came from CD45RO-negative cells selected for CCR7, without terminally differentiated effector memory CD45RA+ cells. Sequenced sample: naive CD8+ T cells from PBMCs. Every receptor here comes from a man between 18 and 29 years old in good health. Some clones in this sample may be carry-over from other donors' samples.

The V gene is TRBV11-1, the J gene TRBJ2-7; 7 bases map to TRBD2. V trimming: 4 bases; J trimming: 3 bases; junction bases outside the gene matches: 12. This CDR3 contains 16 residues. Germline V gives CDR1 SGHAT, CDR2 FQDESV (reference sequence). The CDR3 region is CASSSSFGAGDYEQYF. CDR3 in DNA: TGTGCCAGCAGCTCTTCCTTCGGGGCGGGGGACTACGAGCAGTACTTC.

This clone was seen only a few times. The rearrangement uses TRBV19 and TRBJ1-5; D gene unclear. CDR3 size: 14 residues. Germline lookup yields CDR1 LNHDA and CDR2 SQIVND (reference sequence). Trimming pared 7 bases from V and 7 bases from J, leaving 17 bases between. The CDR3 sequence is CASTGSSWIQPQHF. The CDR3 DNA sequence: TGTGCCAGTACCGGGTCTTCCTGGATCCAGCCCCAGCATTTT.

V is TRBV19 and J is TRBJ1-1; no firm D call. Per germline, CDR1 LNHDA and CDR2 SQIVND (reference sequence). The CDR3 has 12 amino acids. The V gene lost 7 bases and the J gene lost 0 bases, with 6 bases spanning the gap. The CDR3 loop is CASIGLNTEAFF. Here the CDR3 DNA reads TGTGCCAGTATAGGATTGAACACTGAAGCTTTCTTT.

To note about this clone: An end of the junction differs from the germline gene, which may be a read error. The rearrangement links TRBV27 to TRBJ2-7, with 7 nucleotides matching TRBD2. The germline CDR1 and CDR2 sequences are MNHEY and SMNVEV (reference sequence). The CDR3 sequence is 14 residues long. CDR3 in amino acids: CASKILTSSHEQYF. In DNA form, the CDR3 reads TGTGCCAGCAAAATATTGACTAGCTCCCACGAGCAGTACTTC.

Here the CDR3 DNA reads TGTGCCAGCAGCGTAGCTACGGGGGAGGGGACGTCGGTAGGCTACACCTTC. Encoded protein: CASSVATGEGTSVGYTF. The rearrangement uses TRBV9 and TRBJ1-2, with TRBD1 as a possible D gene (5 bases). Germline CDR1 is SGDLS and CDR2 is YYNGEE. The CDR3 is 17 amino acids. Between the trimmed V and J ends, which lost 0 bases and 8 bases, there was a span of 23 bases.

The chain carries TRBV15 and TRBJ2-7; D unclear. CDR1 and CDR2 (germline): LNHNV, YYDKDF (reference sequence). The CDR3 loop spans 14 amino acids. V lost 1 base and J lost 7, with 14 bases in between. The CDR3 nucleotides are TGTGCCACCAGCAGAGGAAGGAATCTTGGGGAGCAGTACTTC. Protein sequence: CATSRGRNLGEQYF.

The chain carries TRBV11-1 and TRBJ1-5; the D gene is possibly TRBD1 (5 bases). Germline values: CDR1 SGHAT, CDR2 FQDESV (reference sequence). The CDR3 spans 13 residues. Trimming left V 1 base short and J 7 bases short, with 8 bases between. CDR3 DNA: TGTGCCAGCAGCTTAGGGGGGGGACAGCCCCAGCATTTT. It translates to CASSLGGGQPQHF. Full variable domain (rest looked up from reference TRBV11-1 and TRBJ1-5): EAEVAQSPRYKITEKSQAVAFWCDPISGHATLYWYRQILGQGPELLVQFQDESVVDDSQLPKDRFSAERLKGVDSTLKIQPAELGDSAMYLCASSLGGGQPQHFGDGTRLSIL.